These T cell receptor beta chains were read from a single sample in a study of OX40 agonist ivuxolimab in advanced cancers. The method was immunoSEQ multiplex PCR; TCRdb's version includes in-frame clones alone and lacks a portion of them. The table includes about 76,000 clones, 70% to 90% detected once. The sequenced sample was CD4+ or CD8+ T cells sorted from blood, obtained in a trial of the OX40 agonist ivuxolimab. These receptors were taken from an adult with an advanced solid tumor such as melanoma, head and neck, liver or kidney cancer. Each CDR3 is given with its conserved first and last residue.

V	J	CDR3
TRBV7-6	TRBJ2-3	CASSSGQGGTDTQYF
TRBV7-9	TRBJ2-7	CASSLENDYEQYF
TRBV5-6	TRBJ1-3	CASSKALSGNTIYF
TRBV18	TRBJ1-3	CASSPIGTGAGNTIYF
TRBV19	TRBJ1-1	CASRGSTGISQNTEAFF
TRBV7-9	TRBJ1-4	CASSPGRFGATNEKLFF
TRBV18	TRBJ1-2	CASSPMTANYGYTF
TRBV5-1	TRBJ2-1	CASRRTGEGEQFF
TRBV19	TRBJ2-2	CASSEDRHRDSGELFF
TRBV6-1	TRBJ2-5	CASSATAEETQYF
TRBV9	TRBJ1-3	CASSVGTGMSSGNTIYF
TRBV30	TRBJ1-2	CAWSDRGDYTF
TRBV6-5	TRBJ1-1	CASTEGTEAFF
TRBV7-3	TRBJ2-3	CASSSTGPTDTQYF
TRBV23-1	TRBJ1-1	CASSQGRQGESTEAFF
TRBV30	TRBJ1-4	CAWSVRLATNEKLFF
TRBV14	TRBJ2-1	CASSQVALAGVHEQFF
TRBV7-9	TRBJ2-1	CASSSVGDEQFF
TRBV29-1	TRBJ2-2	CSVVGLAGGQDTGELFF
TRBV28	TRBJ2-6	CASRGGANVLTF
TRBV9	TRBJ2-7	CASSPLPGIPYEQYF
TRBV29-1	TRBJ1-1	CSGGQGDTEAFF
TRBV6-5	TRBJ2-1	CASSYSGLAGAHEQFF
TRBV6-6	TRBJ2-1	CASSYSPGGQFF
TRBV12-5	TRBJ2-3	CASGLVSGLVGLAETDTQYF
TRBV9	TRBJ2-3	CASSVLGSTDTQYF
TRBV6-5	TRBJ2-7	CASSYGRFNYEQYF
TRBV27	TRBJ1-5	CASSWKGGQPQHF
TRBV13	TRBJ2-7	CASSPGRVEQYF